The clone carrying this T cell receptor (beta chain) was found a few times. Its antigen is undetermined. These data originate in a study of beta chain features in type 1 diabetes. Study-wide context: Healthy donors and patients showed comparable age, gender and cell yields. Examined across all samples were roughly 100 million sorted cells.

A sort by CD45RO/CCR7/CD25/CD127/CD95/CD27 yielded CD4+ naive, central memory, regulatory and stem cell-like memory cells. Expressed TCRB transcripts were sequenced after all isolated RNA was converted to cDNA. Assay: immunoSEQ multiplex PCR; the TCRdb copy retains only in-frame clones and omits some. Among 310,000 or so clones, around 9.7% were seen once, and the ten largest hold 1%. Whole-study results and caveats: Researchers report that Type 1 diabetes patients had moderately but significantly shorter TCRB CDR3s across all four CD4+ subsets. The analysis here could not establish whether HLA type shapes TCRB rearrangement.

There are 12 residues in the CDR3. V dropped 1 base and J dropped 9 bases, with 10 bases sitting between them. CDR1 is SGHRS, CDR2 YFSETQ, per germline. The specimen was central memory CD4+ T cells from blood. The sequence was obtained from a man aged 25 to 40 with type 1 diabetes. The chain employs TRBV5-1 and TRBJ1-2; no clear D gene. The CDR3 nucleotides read TGCGCCAGCAGCTTGAACCAGAAAAGCTACACCTTC. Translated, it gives CASSLNQKSYTF.